This TCR beta chain is drawn from a study of cytotoxic CD8 clonotypes in ibrutinib-treated CLL (dated by TCRdb to the early 2020s). About the study as a whole: In this cohort, approximately 15 patients were treatment-naive and approximately twelve were relapsed/refractory, while roughly 17 had unmutated IGHV. Partial responses were observed in about 25 patients and complete responses in 2; after a median follow-up of about 69 months, remission was maintained in roughly 14 patients and progression was observed in some twelve. Response samples were obtained after a median of about 13 months of treatment, with a range of roughly 6 to 36 months. On average, each sample yielded around 250,000 productive templates and 94,082 productive rearrangements. Of the 86 participants in the trial, 25 to 30 had longitudinal samples available. Cryopreserved peripheral blood mononuclear cells were obtained prior to treatment, at the time of response, and at either disease progression or sustained remission. All remission and progressive disease samples were collected while patients were still receiving ibrutinib.

A MiSeq instrument was used for deep resolution sequencing, which targeted depths ranging from 1 in 1 million up to 1 in 200,000 T cells, with coverage averaging 10x for each clonotype. TCR beta libraries were generated with the immunoSEQ hsTCRB Kit. Per the original workflow: The data were analyzed with ImmunoSEQ Analyzer and ImmunoSEQ Data Assistant, and V, D and J gene assignments followed IMGT definitions. Clonality, which ranges from 0 to 1, was calculated as one minus the normalized Shannon entropy of productive rearrangement frequencies. Only overrepresented clonotypes making up at least 0.05% of the repertoire of each patient were included in the public clonotype analysis. Some 13 age-matched healthy donor repertoires from immuneACCESS served as clonality controls. TCRdb took this table from immuneACCESS and kept in-frame rearrangements with V and J called. Such tables lack part of the clones; where checked against another copy, unresolved V genes explain under half of the gap, and the rest is unexplained. V, J and clone size were drawn from that table, and D and trimming were deduced from the DNA. This sample is represented by about 140,000 clones; 80% of them were singletons. The top ten clonotypes cover about 7.6% of the sample.

For TCR beta library preparation, roughly 2 micrograms of genomic DNA was extracted from cryopreserved PBMCs. High-throughput TCR beta sequencing was performed on longitudinal blood samples from CLL patients receiving ibrutinib monotherapy. The patients took part in an open-label, single-center phase 2 trial of ibrutinib monotherapy. The CDR3 starts with the cysteine, ends with the phenylalanine, and has 12 residues. The CDR3 DNA has 36 bases and is translated from base 1. CDR1 SQVTM and CDR2 ANQGSEA are derived from the germline V gene. Relative to germline, V is 4 bases shorter and J is 4 bases shorter, with 8 bases between their ends. The study at large found these results: At ibrutinib response clonality went up, during sustained remission it held steady, and at progression it dropped back toward baseline. Baseline clonality exceeded that of age-matched healthy donors and correlated strongly with circulating CD8+ T-cell counts. Public clonotypes were rare and either contracted or stayed stable during treatment, and the rise in clonality at ibrutinib response reflected the expansion of private clonotypes. Lymph node repertoires were not examined, and the timing of sampling was not matched between patients in sustained remission and those whose disease progressed.

With regard to this clone: Its antigen remains unidentified. Base qualities are not at hand, and no much larger clone is one base apart.

The chain uses TRBV29-1 and TRBJ1-3; the D region possibly corresponds to TRBD1 (5 bases align). This clonotype was sampled from a human donor with chronic lymphocytic leukemia. Material: PBMCs, obtained after 36 months of ibrutinib treatment. The CDR3 protein sequence reads: CSVGRDGNTIYF. The DNA is as follows: TGCAGCGTTGGGCGGGACGGAAACACCATATATTTT.